This paragraph covers one T cell receptor beta chain sequence. Its specificity is unknown. Different DNA sequences within this sample yield the same CDR3. These data are taken from a study of shared clonotypes between healthy human individuals. The CDR3 consists of 14 residues. V gave up 3 bases and J gave up 2 bases; unmatched junction bases: 1. Germline V CDR1 and CDR2: ENHRY, SYGVKD. Only in-frame clones appear in the TCRdb table, and some are missing; sequencing was by immunoSEQ multiplex PCR. The data contain just over 2,000,000 clones, 95% of them seen just once; the ten biggest clones take up about 0.13%. Study observations and caveats: The expectation was that sequencing depth would affect clonotype sharing among donors.

The chain is built from TRBV10-3 and TRBJ2-7, with 10 bases that match TRBD1. The sample was naive CD4+ T cells sorted from blood. Subset here: CD45RA+ positively selected. This clonotype originated in a man aged 18 to 35 in good health. The CDR3 DNA reads TGTGCCATCAGTGAAGGGACAGGGGCCTACGAGCAGTACTTC. Protein: CAISEGTGAYEQYF.